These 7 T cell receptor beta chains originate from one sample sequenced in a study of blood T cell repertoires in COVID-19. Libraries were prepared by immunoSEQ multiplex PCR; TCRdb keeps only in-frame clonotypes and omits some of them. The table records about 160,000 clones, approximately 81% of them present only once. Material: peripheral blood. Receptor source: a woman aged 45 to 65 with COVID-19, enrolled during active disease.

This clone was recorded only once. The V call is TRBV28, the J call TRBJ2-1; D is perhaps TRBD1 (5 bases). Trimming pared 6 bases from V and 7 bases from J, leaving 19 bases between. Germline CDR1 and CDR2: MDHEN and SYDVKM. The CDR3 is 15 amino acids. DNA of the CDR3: TGTGCCAGCAGACTTGGGCAGGGTTCGAGTAATGAGCAGTTCTTC. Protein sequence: CASRLGQGSSNEQFF.

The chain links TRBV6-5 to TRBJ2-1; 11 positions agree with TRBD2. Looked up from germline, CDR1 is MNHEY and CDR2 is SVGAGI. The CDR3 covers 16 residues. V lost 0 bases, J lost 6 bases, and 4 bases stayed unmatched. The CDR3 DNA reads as TGTGCCAGCAGTTACTCGATAGCGGGGGGGGGCAATGAGCAGTTCTTC. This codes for CASSYSIAGGGNEQFF.

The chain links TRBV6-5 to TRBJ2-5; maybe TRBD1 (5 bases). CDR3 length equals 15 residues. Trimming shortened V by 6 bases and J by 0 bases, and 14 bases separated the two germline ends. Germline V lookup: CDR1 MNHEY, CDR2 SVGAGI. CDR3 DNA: TGTGCCAGCAGGAGACATATAGGGGACCAAGAGACCCAGTACTTC. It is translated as CASRRHIGDQETQYF.

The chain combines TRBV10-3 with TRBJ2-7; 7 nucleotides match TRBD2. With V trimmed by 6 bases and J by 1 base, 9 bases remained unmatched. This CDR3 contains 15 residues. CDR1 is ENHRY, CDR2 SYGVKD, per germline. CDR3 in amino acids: CAIRMEEGLSYEQYF. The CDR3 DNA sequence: TGTGCCATCAGGATGGAAGAGGGACTATCCTACGAGCAGTACTTC.

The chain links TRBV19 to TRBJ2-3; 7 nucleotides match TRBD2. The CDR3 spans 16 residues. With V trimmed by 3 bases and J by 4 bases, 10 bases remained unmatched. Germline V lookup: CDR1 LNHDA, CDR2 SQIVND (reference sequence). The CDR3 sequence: CASSMGEGRTPDTQYF. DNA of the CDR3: TGTGCCAGTAGTATGGGGGAGGGGCGGACGCCAGATACGCAGTATTTT.

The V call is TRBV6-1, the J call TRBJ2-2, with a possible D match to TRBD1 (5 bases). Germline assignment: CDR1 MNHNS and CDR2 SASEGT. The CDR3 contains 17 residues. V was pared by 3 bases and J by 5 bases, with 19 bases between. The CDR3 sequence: CASSEPQWVSGTGELFF. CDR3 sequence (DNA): TGTGCCAGCAGTGAGCCCCAATGGGTCTCAGGGACCGGGGAGCTGTTTTTT.

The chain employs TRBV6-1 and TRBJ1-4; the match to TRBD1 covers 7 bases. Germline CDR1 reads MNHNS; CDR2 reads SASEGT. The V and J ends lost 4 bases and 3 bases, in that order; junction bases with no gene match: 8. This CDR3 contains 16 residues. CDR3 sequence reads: CASSAPGTDSNEKLFF. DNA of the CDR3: TGTGCCAGCAGTGCCCCGGGGACAGATTCTAATGAAAAACTGTTTTTT.